This T cell receptor (beta chain) was recorded in a study of cytomegalovirus exposure and HLA in healthy donors. General study findings and limits: Among TCR sequences, most were rare, though some public TCRs appeared in many donors.

Repertoires were generated with immunoSEQ multiplex PCR, while TCRdb's copy carries only in-frame clones and drops some. This table has tens of thousands of clones, 80% to 90% appearing once. Regarding this clone: Its antigen remains unidentified.

V was pared by 6 bases and J by 7 bases, with 3 bases of the junction left unmatched. Germline CDR1 and CDR2: MGHRA and YSYEKL. The CDR3 loop spans 13 amino acids. The genes are TRBV4-1 and TRBJ2-1; 10 bases map to TRBD1. The origin of this receptor is a woman younger than 35 in good health and CMV-seronegative. Sequenced sample: PBMCs. The DNA of the CDR3 is TGCGCCAGCAGAGGGACAGGGGAGAATGAGCAGTTCTTC. Translation: CASRGTGENEQFF.